This T cell receptor beta chain derives from a study of T cell responses to AZD1222 COVID-19 vaccine. The protocol was immunoSEQ multiplex PCR, while the TCRdb copy is restricted to in-frame clones and leaves out a portion. The sample records fewer than 250,000 clones, approximately 94% being singletons. In germline, CDR1 is SGHVS, CDR2 FQNEAQ. The CDR3 extends over 15 amino acids. Trimming shortened V by 3 bases and J by 7 bases, and 15 bases separated the two germline ends. The chain links TRBV7-8 to TRBJ1-4; tentatively, D is TRBD1 (5 bases). The origin of this receptor is an adult in good health. The source was peripheral blood, collected on day 0 of MenACWY control vaccination. CDR3 sequence (DNA): TGTGCCAGCAGCTTTCGCGCAAGAGGGGCTGAAAAACTGTTTTTT. Encoded protein: CASSFRARGAEKLFF.